The clone carrying this T cell receptor (beta chain) has only a few counts. This sample was included in a study of blood T cell repertoires in COVID-19. Sequenced by immunoSEQ multiplex PCR; TCRdb stores in-frame clones only, minus some. The repertoire consists of more than 95,000 clones, with around 82% occurring once and the leading ten covering 17%. From germline, CDR1 is SGDLS and CDR2 YYNGEE. The CDR3 consists of 17 residues. V lost 1 base and J lost 0; bases outside the gene matches: 4. Recruited during active infection, patients (from Seattle) were subsequently followed longitudinally. Sequencing was performed on peripheral blood. The rearrangement uses TRBV9 and TRBJ2-2; 9 nucleotides match TRBD1. The origin of this receptor is a young man with COVID-19, enrolled during active disease. The CDR3 DNA follows: TGTGCCAGCAGCGTAAGGACAGGGGACTCGAACACCGGGGAGCTGTTTTTT. Amino acids: CASSVRTGDSNTGELFF.